These 18 T cell receptor beta chains came from one sample sequenced in a study of cytomegalovirus exposure and HLA in healthy donors. PCR was performed using 60 Vbeta and 13 Jbeta primers. Some clones are missing from TCRdb's copy, which holds only in-frame ones; the method was immunoSEQ multiplex PCR. The data hold 180,000 or so clones, with about 9% observed a single time. The material sequenced was PBMCs. Receptors originate from a woman in her thirties in good health and CMV-seropositive.

This clone was seen more than once but under ten times. The V call is TRBV5-6, the J call TRBJ2-5; 8 bases are a match to TRBD2. CDR1 and CDR2 (germline): SGHDT, YYEEEE. CDR3 length: 14 residues. V lost 5 bases to trimming and J lost 3 bases; unmatched junction nucleotides: 6. As DNA, the CDR3 is TGTGCCAGCAGACCTCGGGGGGGGGAAGAGACCCAGTACTTC. Protein: CASRPRGGEETQYF.

The chain combines TRBV30 with TRBJ1-5; D possibly corresponds to TRBD1 (6 bases). V lost 2 bases, J lost 6 bases, and 11 bases lay in between. This CDR3 has 13 residues. Per the germline V gene, CDR1 is GTSNPN and CDR2 is SVGIG (reference sequence). The DNA of the CDR3 is TGTGCCTGGAGTTACAGGGCCTCTCAGCCCCAGCATTTT. It is translated as CAWSYRASQPQHF.

The table lists this clone with a few counts. The same CDR3 arises from other DNA sequences in this sample as well. The CDR3 DNA sequence: TGCGCCAGCAGCTCCCTTAGCGGGACTGGGGCCAACGTCCTGACTTTC. This sequence encodes CASSSLSGTGANVLTF. The J gene is TRBJ2-6, the V gene TRBV5-1; 8 positions match TRBD2. CDR1 is SGHRS, CDR2 YFSETQ, per germline. V lost 3 bases to trimming and J lost 2 bases; unmatched junction nucleotides: 4. This CDR3 is 16 amino acids long.

This clone has only a few counts. The chain uses TRBV5-4 and TRBJ1-2; D possibly corresponds to TRBD1 (6 bases). The CDR3 is made up of 16 amino acids. Germline V CDR1 and CDR2: SGHNT, YYREEE (reference sequence). Trimming pared 3 bases from V and 3 bases from J, leaving 18 bases between. The CDR3 loop is CASSSLGAGWDYGYTF. The CDR3 DNA sequence: TGTGCCAGCAGCTCCCTGGGGGCAGGGTGGGACTATGGCTACACCTTC. Complete variable domain (other parts from reference TRBV5-4 and TRBJ1-2): ETGVTQSPTHLIKTRGQQVTLRCSSQSGHNTVSWYQQALGQGPQFIFQYYREEENGRGNFPPRFSGLQFPNYSSELNVNALELDDSALYLCASSSLGAGWDYGYTFGSGTRLTVV.

This clone was observed a handful of times. The chain links TRBV6-6 to TRBJ1-1; D possibly corresponds to TRBD1 (5 bases). Trimming took off 4 bases at V and 4 bases at J, with 7 bases between the two ends. Germline V lookup: CDR1 MNHNY, CDR2 SVGAGI (reference sequence). The CDR3 extends over 12 amino acids. The CDR3: CASSWGGTEAFF. CDR3 bases: TGTGCCAGCAGTTGGGGGGGCACTGAAGCTTTCTTT.

This clone occurred a few times. The rearrangement joins TRBV5-6 to TRBJ2-2; 7 bases fit TRBD2. The trim removed 0 bases at V and 5 bases at J, leaving 4 bases unmatched. The CDR3 loop spans 15 amino acids. Germline V gene data show CDR1 as SGHDT and CDR2 as YYEEEE. In nucleotides, the CDR3 is TGTGCCAGCAGCTTGGTTGCGGGAGCGACCGGGGAGCTGTTTTTT. This codes for CASSLVAGATGELFF.

This clone was observed a handful of times. This sequence joins TRBV6-1 and TRBJ2-3; weak D call: TRBD2 (5 bases). The V and J ends lost 2 bases and 0 bases respectively, with 9 bases between them. The CDR3 consists of 15 residues. Germline loops: CDR1 MNHNS, CDR2 SASEGT. The CDR3 loop reads CASSERGESTDTQYF. For the CDR3, the DNA is TGTGCCAGCAGTGAACGTGGGGAGAGCACAGATACGCAGTATTTT.

The V and J genes are TRBV2 and TRBJ2-3, with 7 bases fitting TRBD2. Germline assignment: CDR1 SNHLY and CDR2 FYNNEI. V lost 8 bases and J lost 3; bases outside the gene matches: 8. The CDR3 is made up of 14 amino acids. The DNA of the CDR3 is TGTGCCAGCTTCGATCTTAGCGGGACAGATACGCAGTATTTT. It is translated as CASFDLSGTDTQYF.

This chain connects TRBV30 to TRBJ1-6; the D is unclear. The germline V gene encodes CDR1 GTSNPN and CDR2 SVGIG (reference sequence). Trimming pared 3 bases from V and 0 bases from J, leaving 3 bases between. CDR3 length equals 13 residues. Here the CDR3 DNA reads TGTGCCTGGAGGAGCTCCTATAATTCACCCCTCCACTTT. It specifies CAWRSSYNSPLHF.

This sequence joins TRBV7-9 and TRBJ2-5; D may be TRBD1 (6 bases). The V and J ends lost 4 bases and 4 bases respectively, with 16 bases between them. The germline CDR1 and CDR2 sequences are SEHNR and FQNEAQ (reference sequence). This CDR3 spans 15 amino acids. CDR3 protein: CASSSPGTLGETQYF. The CDR3 DNA follows: TGTGCCAGCAGCTCGCCCGGGACACTGGGAGAGACCCAGTACTTC.

There are a few counts of this clone. This chain connects TRBV13 to TRBJ2-2, with TRBD2 matching 7 bases. Trimming took 5 bases from V and 3 from J; bases not matched to a gene: 12. Germline lookup yields CDR1 PRHDT and CDR2 FYEKMQ (reference sequence). This CDR3 region has 17 residues. The DNA of the CDR3 is TGTGCCAGCAGCCCCTTTTCCGGGACTACATACACCGGGGAGCTGTTTTTT. It codes for CASSPFSGTTYTGELFF.

The rearrangement uses TRBV30 and TRBJ2-1; unclear D gene. The germline V gene encodes CDR1 GTSNPN and CDR2 SVGIG (reference sequence). CDR3 length: 11 residues. V lost 4 bases and J lost 4, with 5 bases in between. This chain's CDR3 is CAWKEYNEQFF. DNA for the CDR3: TGTGCCTGGAAAGAGTACAATGAGCAGTTCTTC.

J is TRBJ2-7 and V is TRBV11-2, with D perhaps matching TRBD1 (5 bases). Germline CDR1 reads SGHAT; CDR2 reads FQNNGV. The CDR3 spans 16 residues. Trimming took off 1 base at V and 6 bases at J, with 19 bases between the two ends. CDR3 coding DNA: TGTGCCAGCAGCTTAGGGTTTATGGGTAGGGGAAGCGAGCAGTACTTC. This sequence encodes CASSLGFMGRGSEQYF.

The CDR3 DNA is TGTGCCAGCAGCCGTGGCAGCGCAATGAACTACGAGCAGTACTTC. Translation: CASSRGSAMNYEQYF. The gene calls are TRBV5-4 and TRBJ2-5; D remains unclear. The end of the DNA aligns better with TRBJ2-7, so the J call may be wrong. The CDR3 loop spans 15 amino acids. CDR1 and CDR2 from the germline V gene are SGHNT and YYREEE (reference sequence).

This clone has a handful of counts. The chain employs TRBV5-6 and TRBJ2-1; D may be TRBD1 (5 bases). The V end lost 4 bases, the J end lost 0 bases, and 17 bases lay between the germline ends. There are 17 residues in the CDR3. Germline lookup yields CDR1 SGHDT and CDR2 YYEEEE. CDR3: CASSLGPAEISYNEQFF. DNA of the CDR3: TGTGCCAGCAGCCTGGGGCCGGCGGAGATCTCCTACAATGAGCAGTTCTTC.

The chain joins TRBV5-1 to TRBJ1-2, with 8 positions matching TRBD1. The CDR3 has 13 amino acids. Germline V CDR1 and CDR2: SGHRS, YFSETQ. Trimming took 5 bases from V and 4 from J; bases not matched to a gene: 4. The DNA for the CDR3 is TGCGCCAGCAGTCAGGACAGGGTCTATGGCTACACCTTC. It translates to CASSQDRVYGYTF.

This clone was counted a few times. This chain joins TRBV25-1 and TRBJ1-2; D ambiguous. The V gene's germline CDR1 is MGHDK and CDR2 SYGVNS. Trimming stripped 0 bases from V and 5 bases from J, with 7 bases between. There are 13 residues in the CDR3. CDR3 nucleotides: TGTGCCAGCAGTGAATACCTTCTTTATGGCTACACCTTC. Amino acid sequence: CASSEYLLYGYTF.

This clone was recorded a few times. V usage is TRBV7-9 and J usage is TRBJ2-7; TRBD2 aligns across 12 bases. The CDR3 covers 17 residues. The trim removed 1 base at V and 4 bases at J, leaving 8 bases unmatched. Germline values: CDR1 SEHNR, CDR2 FQNEAQ (reference sequence). For the CDR3, the DNA is TGTGCCAGCAGCTTAGGGGCTAGCGGGAGGGGAAGGTACGAGCAGTACTTC. This codes for CASSLGASGRGRYEQYF.